This TCR beta chain stems from a study of blood T cell repertoires in COVID-19. On the study more broadly: Acute and convalescent COVID-19 samples came from the United States, Italy and Spain. PBMCs, B-cell-depleted T cells, or T cells provided the cDNA or gDNA that made up the material.

Original processing notes: Scientists estimated how many nucleated cells there were by amplifying reference gene primers. This table comes from immunoSEQ multiplex PCR, and its TCRdb copy is limited to in-frame clones, with some not included. V, J and clone size are those of that table, while D and trimming were read from the DNA. Among roughly 81,000 clones listed, around 86% were seen once. Trimming cost V 6 bases and J 0 bases, with 9 bases left between them. The CDR3 covers 13 residues. Germline CDR1 reads SQVTM; CDR2 reads ANQGSEA. Sequencing used peripheral blood. The clonotype comes from a man aged 35 to 55 with acute or convalescent COVID-19. V gene TRBV29-1 combines with J gene TRBJ1-5, with D possibly being TRBD1 (6 bases). DNA of the CDR3: TGCAGCGTCACGGACAGTAGCAATCAGCCCCAGCATTTT. Its protein is CSVTDSSNQPQHF.